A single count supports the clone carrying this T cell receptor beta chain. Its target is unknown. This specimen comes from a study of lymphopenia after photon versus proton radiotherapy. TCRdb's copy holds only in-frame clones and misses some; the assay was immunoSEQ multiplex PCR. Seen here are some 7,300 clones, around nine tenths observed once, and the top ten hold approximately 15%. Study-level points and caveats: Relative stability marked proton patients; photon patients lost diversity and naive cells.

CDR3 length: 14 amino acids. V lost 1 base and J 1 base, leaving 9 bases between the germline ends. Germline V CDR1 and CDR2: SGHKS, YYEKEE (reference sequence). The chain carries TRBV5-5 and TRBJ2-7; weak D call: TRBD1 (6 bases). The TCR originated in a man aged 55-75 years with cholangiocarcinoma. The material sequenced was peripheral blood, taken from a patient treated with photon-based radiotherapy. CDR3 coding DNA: TGTGCCAGCAGCTTGTTGGACAGTTCCTACGAGCAGTACTTC. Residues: CASSLLDSSYEQYF.